This is a list of T cell receptor beta chains from one sample in a study of blood T cell repertoires in COVID-19. TCRdb's copy holds only in-frame clones and misses some; the assay was immunoSEQ multiplex PCR. The repertoire holds about 340,000 clones, with more than 85% as singletons. Input material: PBMCs or T cells enriched from blood (not recorded which). Receptors originate from a woman in her thirties who had recovered from COVID-19. Each CDR3 is given with its conserved first and last residue. The D gene is left open where the match is weak.

D	V	J	CDR3
TRBD1	TRBV28	TRBJ2-7	CASSFPTGGAFYEQYF
NA	TRBV3-1/TRBV3-2	TRBJ1-3	CASSQDRPGNTIYF
NA	TRBV7-9	TRBJ2-5	CASSLGTVQETQYF
NA	TRBV15	TRBJ2-5	CATAGASLETQYF
TRBD2	TRBV7-6	TRBJ2-3	CASSLAPSGSDTQYF
NA	TRBV4-1	TRBJ2-1	CASSQARGGPFAYEQFF
NA	TRBV4-1	TRBJ1-4	CASSQALQNEKLFF
TRBD2	TRBV19	TRBJ2-7	CASSLGLAGRDEQYF
TRBD1	TRBV15	TRBJ1-4	CATSRRPGQNEKLFF
TRBD1	TRBV29-1	TRBJ2-5	CSVARDSTETQYF
TRBD1	TRBV11-3	TRBJ1-2	CASSPGQASGYTF
NA	TRBV4-1	TRBJ1-5	CASSQLLGGDQPQHF
NA	TRBV28	TRBJ1-6	CASRTGYSPLHF
NA	TRBV28	TRBJ1-4	CASSLNGAGAFEKLFF
NA	TRBV7-3	TRBJ2-5	CASSPGTEETQYF
NA	TRBV14	TRBJ1-2	CASSVLLGAREGYTF
NA	TRBV7-6	TRBJ2-1	CASSLSAGLVRDEQFF
NA	TRBV28	TRBJ1-1	CASTGGKAEAFF
TRBD1	TRBV6-5	TRBJ1-5	CASKKQGAANQPQHF
NA	TRBV27	TRBJ1-5	CASSVGTPDGWPQHF
NA	TRBV9	TRBJ1-1	CASSVGIRVSQSEAFF
TRBD2	TRBV7-9	TRBJ2-2	CASSLAPSGVTGELFF
TRBD1	TRBV19	TRBJ2-7	CASRRTGGYEQYF
TRBD1	TRBV5-6	TRBJ1-1	CASSFGTGGSNTEAFF
TRBD1	TRBV5-4	TRBJ2-1	CASSLGTGSYNEQFF
NA	TRBV4-3	TRBJ2-7	CASSQDFGRVVYEQYF
NA	TRBV28	TRBJ2-4	CASSTTGLSIGKNIQYF
TRBD1	TRBV5-8	TRBJ2-5	CASSTGQGVLETQYF
TRBD1	TRBV19	TRBJ1-5	CASSIGTGYSNQPQHF
NA	TRBV6-5	TRBJ2-7	CASSYDGSGYEQYF
TRBD1	TRBV28	TRBJ2-7	CASRRQGRRQYF
NA	TRBV4-1	TRBJ2-7	CASSQVIASEEQYF
NA	TRBV19	TRBJ1-2	CASSINLGVDGYTF
NA	TRBV27	TRBJ1-5	CASSSLTGFNQPQHF
TRBD2	TRBV9	TRBJ2-3	CASSVRTSGTDTQYF
NA	TRBV4-1	TRBJ1-1	CASSQGQGNTEAFF
NA	TRBV6-6	TRBJ1-2	CASSNTRGYGYTF
NA	TRBV28	TRBJ1-5	CASSTGLGSARQPQHF
NA	TRBV28	TRBJ1-4	CASSLYVAGETNEKLFF
NA	TRBV28	TRBJ1-3	CASTPRSSGNTIYF
NA	TRBV11-2	TRBJ1-5	CASSLYSNQPQHF
NA	TRBV7-2	TRBJ1-3	CASSFRDTIYF
TRBD1	TRBV18	TRBJ1-1	CASSDYTGVGTEAFF
TRBD1	TRBV29-1	TRBJ2-3	CSVEVGQPGDTQYF
NA	TRBV11-3	TRBJ2-3	CASSPKSSQGTQYF
NA	TRBV7-9	TRBJ1-4	CASRSATNEKLFF
NA	TRBV19	TRBJ1-1	CATTRGFGFEGTEAFF
NA	TRBV28	TRBJ1-1	CASSHHNRVTEAFF
NA	TRBV7-2	TRBJ1-5	CASSFVLGGNQPQHF
NA	TRBV7-9	TRBJ1-5	CASSRGDQPQHF
TRBD1	TRBV28	TRBJ2-1	CASSLLPLRQGALLDEQFF
TRBD1	TRBV3-1/TRBV3-2	TRBJ2-1	CASSQGDAGGNEQFF
TRBD2	TRBV4-3	TRBJ2-3	CASSQVLAGEIPLNTDTQYF
TRBD2	TRBV9	TRBJ2-1	CASRVGTSGVDEQFF
NA	TRBV7-2	TRBJ2-7	CASSLARVGGTEQYF
TRBD1	TRBV6-5	TRBJ1-6	CASSSGTDNSPLHF
TRBD2	TRBV27	TRBJ2-5	CASGRGGMETQYF
NA	TRBV15	TRBJ2-3	CATSRDGAGTGLRDTQYF
NA	TRBV28	TRBJ1-2	CASSLGAGNYGYTF
TRBD1	TRBV6-5	TRBJ2-7	CASSRDRDEQYF